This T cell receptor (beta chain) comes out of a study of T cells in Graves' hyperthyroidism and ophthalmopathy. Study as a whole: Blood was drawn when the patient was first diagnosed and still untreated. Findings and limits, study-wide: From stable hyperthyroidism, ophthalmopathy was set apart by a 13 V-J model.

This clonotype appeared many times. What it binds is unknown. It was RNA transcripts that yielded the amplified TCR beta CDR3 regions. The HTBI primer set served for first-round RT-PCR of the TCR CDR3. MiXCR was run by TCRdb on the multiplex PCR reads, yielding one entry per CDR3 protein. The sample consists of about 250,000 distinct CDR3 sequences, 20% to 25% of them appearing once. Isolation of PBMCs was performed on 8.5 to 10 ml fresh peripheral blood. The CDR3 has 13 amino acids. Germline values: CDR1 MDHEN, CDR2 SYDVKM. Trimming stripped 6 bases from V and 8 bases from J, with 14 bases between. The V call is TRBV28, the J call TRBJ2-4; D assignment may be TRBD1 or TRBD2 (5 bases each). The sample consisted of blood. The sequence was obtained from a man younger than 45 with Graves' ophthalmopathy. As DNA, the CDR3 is TGTGCCAGCAGCCAAGGCCGGGACGACATTCAGTACTTC. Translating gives CASSQGRDDIQYF.